Shown below are 28 T cell receptor beta chains from a single sample sequenced in a study of T cells in Graves' hyperthyroidism and ophthalmopathy. Amplification of TCR beta CDR3 regions used RNA as the template. The HTBI set primed first-round TCR CDR3 RT-PCR. In TCRdb, the multiplex PCR reads were re-called with MiXCR into one record per CDR3 protein. Among approximately 590,000 distinct CDR3 sequences listed, approximately 14% were seen once. The sample consisted of blood. The receptors stem from a woman aged 25 to 39 with Graves' hyperthyroidism.

The CDR3 protein is CASNQGARQPQHF. The CDR3 bases are TGTGCCAGCAATCAGGGGGCTAGGCAGCCCCAGCATTTT. The rearrangement uses TRBV6-1 and TRBJ1-5; 8 nucleotides align to TRBD1. V shed 7 bases and J 7 bases; nucleotides not matched to a gene: 6. CDR1 and CDR2 (germline): MNHNS, SASEGT. The CDR3 contains 13 residues.

This clonotype was picked up a small number of times. The rearrangement uses TRBV5-5 and TRBJ2-1; TRBD1 aligns across 8 bases. Germline CDR1 SGHKS, CDR2 YYEKEE (reference sequence). The V segment lost 3 bases and the J segment 0 bases; nucleotides outside the gene matches: 2. The CDR3 consists of 15 residues. CDR3 bases: TGTGCCAGCAGCTCGGGACAGGCCTCCTACAATGAGCAGTTCTTC. Amino acid sequence: CASSSGQASYNEQFF.

This clonotype has at least ten counts. This chain joins TRBV20-1 and TRBJ2-3; D is perhaps TRBD2 (5 bases). Between the trimmed V and J ends, which lost 2 bases and 5 bases, there was a span of 5 bases. This CDR3 comprises 11 residues. In germline, CDR1 is DFQATT, CDR2 SNEGSKA (reference sequence). For the CDR3, the DNA is TGCAGTGCTAGACGGGGAGATACGCAGTATTTT. Protein product: CSARRGDTQYF.

This clonotype has ten or more counts. The chain joins TRBV10-1 to TRBJ2-7; a possible D gene is TRBD1 (5 bases). Trimming left V 3 bases short and J 1 base short, with 10 bases between. Germline V gene data show CDR1 as WNHNN and CDR2 as SYGVQD (reference sequence). This CDR3 is built from 14 residues. The CDR3 sequence: CASSEKTASYEQYF. DNA of the CDR3: TGCGCCAGCAGTGAAAAGACAGCTTCCTACGAGCAGTACTTC.

This chain uses TRBV30 with TRBJ2-1; 15 bases are a match to TRBD2. Germline values: CDR1 GTSNPN, CDR2 SVGIG (reference sequence). This CDR3 is built from 18 residues. Trimming at V came to 1 base and at J to 1 base, leaving 5 bases not matched to a gene. CDR3 sequence (DNA): TGTGCCTGGAGTGCCTTGGGACTAGCGGGAGGATCCTACAATGAGCAGTTCTTC. Its protein product is CAWSALGLAGGSYNEQFF.

This clonotype was counted ten times or more. The rearrangement joins TRBV12-3 or TRBV12-4 to TRBJ2-5; TRBD2 agrees at 11 bases. V lost 4 bases, J lost 1 base, and 5 bases stayed unmatched. The CDR3 extends over 16 amino acids. CDR3 nucleotides: TGTGCCAGCAGTTCGCTAGCGGGAGGACGCCAAGAGACCCAGTACTTC. Translation: CASSSLAGGRQETQYF.

In its sample, this clonotype was seen many times. The J gene is TRBJ2-3, the V gene TRBV10-2; 7 bases align to TRBD2. This CDR3 is built from 16 residues. Germline V gives CDR1 WSHSY, CDR2 SAAADI. Trimming cost V 7 bases and J 4 bases; bases outside gene matches: 14. The CDR3: CASTRGGSVFADTQYF. The CDR3 DNA is TGCGCCAGCACGAGGGGCGGGAGCGTTTTCGCAGATACGCAGTATTTT.

This chain links TRBV19 with TRBJ1-2; TRBD1 is a possible D gene (5 bases). CDR3 length: 15 residues. V shed 4 bases and J shed 3 bases, with 15 bases lying between them. Germline V CDR1 and CDR2: LNHDA, SQIVND (reference sequence). The CDR3 coding sequence is TGTGCCAGTAGTACCTCTCCCGACAGCTACTATGGCTACACCTTC. This translates into CASSTSPDSYYGYTF.

V and J are TRBV7-9 and TRBJ2-7; D not resolved. V lost 5 bases to trimming and J lost 3 bases, with 8 bases between them. Germline V lookup: CDR1 SEHNR, CDR2 FQNEAQ (reference sequence). This CDR3 is built from 12 residues. The CDR3 DNA reads TGTGCCAGCAGCCAAACTCGCTACGAGCAGTACTTC. This encodes CASSQTRYEQYF. The full variable domain, its missing parts supplied by reference TRBV7-9 and TRBJ2-7, is DTGVSQNPRHKITKRGQNVTFRCDPISEHNRLYWYRQTLGQGPEFLTYFQNEAQLEKSRLLSDRFSAERPKGSFSTLEIQRTEQGDSAMYLCASSQTRYEQYFGPGTRLTVT.

This clonotype was counted between two and nine times. The chain employs TRBV2 and TRBJ2-7; tentative D call: TRBD1 (7 bases). The CDR3 is 14 amino acids. Germline CDR1 and CDR2: SNHLY and FYNNEI. V lost 6 bases to trimming and J lost 5 bases, with 17 bases between them. The CDR3 region has the DNA TGTGCCAGCAGCAGGTCCAGGGGGGCCCACGAGCAGTACTTC. Translating gives CASSRSRGAHEQYF.

As to this clonotype: This clone may be a read error of a much larger clone one base away. The chain joins TRBV30 to TRBJ1-2; 9 bases line up with TRBD1. CDR1 and CDR2 (germline): GTSNPN, SVGIG (reference sequence). V lost 1 base to trimming and J lost 7 bases; unmatched junction nucleotides: 4. The CDR3 spans 13 residues. The CDR3 DNA follows: TGTGCCTGGAGTGAGGGACAGGGATGTGGCTACACCTTC. Translated, it gives CAWSEGQGCGYTF.

This clonotype has only a few counts. The V and J genes are TRBV6-1 and TRBJ2-3; D is perhaps TRBD1 (6 bases). Trimming shortened V by 6 bases and J by 1 base, and 14 bases separated the two germline ends. CDR1 is MNHNS and CDR2 is SASEGT in the germline V gene. The CDR3 sequence is 15 residues long. In DNA form, the CDR3 reads TGTGCCAGCAGGAACAGGGTCGGGGGCACAGATACGCAGTATTTT. Translating gives CASRNRVGGTDTQYF.

This clonotype has a count of ten or more. The chain carries TRBV7-9 and TRBJ2-1, with 7 bases that match TRBD2. There are 17 residues in the CDR3. The germline CDR1 and CDR2 sequences are SEHNR and FQNEAQ (reference sequence). Trimming at V came to 5 bases and at J to 10 bases, leaving 20 bases not matched to a gene. As DNA, the CDR3 is TGTGCCAGCAGCCACCCGAGCCCAGCGGGGAACCCGGGCGAGCAGTTCTTC. It encodes CASSHPSPAGNPGEQFF.

This rearrangement joins TRBV6-1 to TRBJ1-6; D gene unclear. CDR1 is MNHNS and CDR2 is SASEGT in the germline V gene. Trimming shortened V by 10 bases and J by 5 bases, and 12 bases separated the two germline ends. The CDR3 runs 13 residues. The CDR3 DNA follows: TGTGCCACCATGGGGATGGATAATTCACCCCTCCACTTT. Translated: CATMGMDNSPLHF.

In its sample, this clonotype was seen a few times. The chain combines TRBV6-1 with TRBJ2-7, with D maybe TRBD1 (6 bases). The ends were cut back, 5 bases at V and 0 bases at J, with 14 bases in the middle. Germline CDR1 and CDR2: MNHNS and SASEGT. This CDR3 is built from 15 residues. CDR3 in amino acids: CASSRNWGPSYEQYF. For the CDR3, the DNA is TGTGCCAGCAGTAGGAATTGGGGGCCCTCCTACGAGCAGTACTTC.

This clonotype has ten or more counts. This rearrangement joins TRBV4-1 to TRBJ1-5; tentatively, D is TRBD1 (6 bases). The ends were cut back, 1 base at V and 7 bases at J, with 20 bases in the middle. Germline values: CDR1 MGHRA, CDR2 YSYEKL. The CDR3 consists of 17 residues. The CDR3 region is CASSQGMARGIGQPQHF. The DNA of the CDR3 is TGCGCCAGCAGCCAAGGGATGGCCAGGGGAATTGGACAGCCCCAGCATTTT.

This clonotype came up many times. The V and J genes are TRBV6-2 or TRBV6-3 and TRBJ2-7, with a tentative D call TRBD2 (5 bases). Germline CDR1 is MNHEY and CDR2 is SVGEGT. Trimming cost V 2 bases and J 6 bases, with 17 bases left between them. The CDR3 spans 15 residues. CDR3 loop: CASSYVEGVGSEQYF. The CDR3 DNA is TGTGCCAGCAGTTACGTCGAGGGAGTGGGGTCCGAGCAGTACTTC.

The CDR3 DNA follows: TGCGCCAGCAGCCAAGTCCCCCCAGGCCGCTATGGCTACACCTTC. Its protein product is CASSQVPPGRYGYTF. The chain links TRBV4-1 to TRBJ1-2; no reliable D call. Trimming shortened V by 1 base and J by 4 bases, and 13 bases separated the two germline ends. The CDR3 consists of 15 residues. Germline assignment: CDR1 MGHRA and CDR2 YSYEKL.

The V gene is TRBV4-1, the J gene TRBJ2-1, with D hard to call. Germline V gene sequence: CDR1 MGHRA, CDR2 YSYEKL. The CDR3 is made up of 16 amino acids. Trimming stripped 0 bases from V and 0 bases from J, with 9 bases between. In DNA form, the CDR3 reads TGCGCCAGCAGCCAAGATCCCAGGAGCTCCTACAATGAGCAGTTCTTC. It translates to CASSQDPRSSYNEQFF.

This clonotype was detected many times. V is TRBV4-3 and J is TRBJ2-5; 9 bases are a match to TRBD1. The CDR3 contains 15 residues. The junction had 6 bases not matched to a gene; V was cut back by 1 base and J by 6 bases. Germline V lookup: CDR1 LGHNA, CDR2 YSLEER. CDR3 nucleotides: TGCGCCAGCAGCCAAGCCGGACAGGGGATCCAGACCCAGTACTTC. Amino acids: CASSQAGQGIQTQYF.

V is TRBV30 and J is TRBJ1-6; TRBD1 might be the D (5 bases). The CDR3 has 11 residues. Germline-derived CDR1 and CDR2 are GTSNPN and SVGIG (reference sequence). Between the trimmed V and J ends, which lost 5 bases and 7 bases, there was a span of 6 bases. The CDR3 DNA reads as TGTGCCTGGGACAGAAATTCACCCCTCCACTTT. Its translation: CAWDRNSPLHF.

This clonotype was observed a handful of times. V is TRBV4-1 and J is TRBJ2-3; TRBD2 is a possible D gene (7 bases). Germline CDR1 is MGHRA and CDR2 is YSYEKL. The V and J ends lost 1 base and 0 bases respectively, with 17 bases between them. CDR3 length: 18 amino acids. The CDR3 region is CASSQARRGGLSTDTQYF. The CDR3 nucleotides are TGCGCCAGCAGCCAAGCAAGAAGGGGGGGGCTGAGCACAGATACGCAGTATTTT.

The rearrangement uses TRBV9 and TRBJ2-2, with D uncertain. V gave up 2 bases and J gave up 1 base, with 6 bases separating them. Germline CDR1 and CDR2: SGDLS and YYNGEE. The CDR3 loop spans 14 amino acids. In DNA form, the CDR3 reads TGTGCCAGCAGCGTTTTACAGAACACCGGGGAGCTGTTTTTT. Translating it yields CASSVLQNTGELFF.

This chain links TRBV20-1 with TRBJ2-1; 13 positions agree with TRBD2. With 6 bases clipped from V and 5 bases from J, the junction kept 7 bases outside the gene matches. CDR1 and CDR2 from the germline V gene are DFQATT and SNEGSKA (reference sequence). The CDR3 runs 15 residues. As DNA, the CDR3 is TGCAGTGCCACTACTAGCGGGAGGGTTAACAATGAGCAGTTCTTC. Residues: CSATTSGRVNNEQFF.

This clonotype was detected ten times or more. The chain recombines TRBV7-2 with TRBJ2-5; 9 nucleotides match TRBD1. This CDR3 comprises 15 residues. In germline, CDR1 is SGHTA, CDR2 FQGNSA. The J segment lost 2 bases and the V segment lost 1 base, leaving 2 bases of the junction unmatched. This chain's CDR3 is CASSLVGQGQETQYF. Written as DNA, the CDR3 is TGTGCCAGCAGCTTAGTGGGACAGGGTCAAGAGACCCAGTACTTC. Supplemented by reference TRBV7-2 and TRBJ2-5, the full variable domain reads GAGVSQSPSNKVTEKGKDVELRCDPISGHTALYWYRQSLGQGLEFLIYFQGNSAPDKSGLPSDRFSAERTGGSVSTLTIQRTQQEDSAVYLCASSLVGQGQETQYFGPGTRLLVL.

The table lists this clonotype with many counts. This chain links TRBV19 with TRBJ1-1; TRBD1 is a possible D gene (6 bases). V dropped 6 bases and J dropped 7 bases, with 18 bases sitting between them. Germline V lookup: CDR1 LNHDA, CDR2 SQIVND (reference sequence). This CDR3 comprises 14 residues. The CDR3 spells CASSQPGHRREAFF. CDR3 nucleotide sequence: TGTGCCAGTAGCCAGCCGGGACACAGGCGTGAAGCTTTCTTT. Combining the CDR3 with reference TRBV19 and TRBJ1-1 gives the whole variable domain DGGITQSPKYLFRKEGQNVTLSCEQNLNHDAMYWYRQDPGQGLRLIYYSQIVNDFQKGDIAEGYSVSREKKESFPLTVTSAQKNPTAFYLCASSQPGHRREAFFGQGTRLTVV.

This clonotype was picked up many times. V usage is TRBV7-3 and J usage is TRBJ2-1, with 8 bases identical to TRBD1. V gave up 5 bases and J gave up 4 bases; unmatched junction bases: 4. The CDR3 sequence is 14 residues long. Per germline, CDR1 SGHTA and CDR2 FQGTGA. In DNA form, the CDR3 reads TGTGCCAGCAGCACGGGACAGGCTTACAATGAGCAGTTCTTC. Amino acids: CASSTGQAYNEQFF.

V is TRBV30 and J is TRBJ2-7; 7 bases fit TRBD2. Germline loops: CDR1 GTSNPN, CDR2 SVGIG (reference sequence). V lost 4 bases and J lost 0; bases outside the gene matches: 3. The CDR3 spans 13 residues. CDR3 in DNA: TGTGCCTGGATGCGGGAGAGCTCCTACGAGCAGTACTTC. Translated, it gives CAWMRESSYEQYF. The variable domain in full, with the rest retrieved from reference TRBV30 and TRBJ2-7, is SQTIHQWPATLVQPVGSPLSLECTVEGTSNPNLYWYRQAAGRGLQLLFYSVGIGQISSEVPQNLSASRPQDRQFILSSKKLLLSDSGFYLCAWMRESSYEQYFGPGTRLTVT.